A single sample gave rise to the 11 T cell receptor beta chains below, sequenced in a study of blood T cells in healthy people across ages. With a J-beta primer mix and a sample-barcoded 5' primer, a second PCR ran about 6 to 11 cycles. MiXCR, run by TCRdb on the 5' RACE reads, gives a single entry per CDR3 protein. The sample consists of 1.2 million to 1.5 million distinct CDR3 sequences, around 59% of them appearing once. The sample consisted of blood. The receptors shown here come from a man between 18 and 29 years old in good health.

This clonotype was observed once. The chain has TRBV4-1 and TRBJ2-4, with TRBD2 matching 9 bases. The J call is in doubt because the DNA end fits TRBJ2-7 better. The CDR3 is 15 residues long. Germline V lookup: CDR1 MGHRA, CDR2 YSYEKL. The CDR3 spells CASSPPGLAGYEQYF. The CDR3 DNA sequence: TGCGCCAGCAGCCCACCCGGCCTAGCGGGATACGAGCAGTACTTC.

The V and J genes are TRBV3-1 and TRBJ2-7, with 8 bases that match TRBD2. The trim removed 1 base at V and 4 bases at J, leaving 21 bases unmatched. Germline CDR1 and CDR2: LGHDT and YNNKEL (reference sequence). The length of the CDR3 is 20 residues. The CDR3 sequence: CASSQVDSSGVERGPYEQYF. The DNA for the CDR3 is TGTGCCAGCAGCCAAGTCGACTCCAGCGGGGTAGAGCGGGGGCCGTACGAGCAGTACTTC.

This clonotype was detected ten times or more. The rearrangement uses TRBV6-5 and TRBJ2-1, with a weak D call TRBD2 (6 bases). With 2 bases removed from V and 7 bases from J, the gap between germline ends came to 6 bases. This CDR3 spans 12 amino acids. Germline V gives CDR1 MNHEY, CDR2 SVGAGI. DNA for the CDR3: TGTGCCAGCAGTTACGGGGGGAATGAGCAGTTCTTC. Amino acids: CASSYGGNEQFF.

The chain has TRBV27 and TRBJ2-6, with D hard to call. Germline V gene data show CDR1 as MNHEY and CDR2 as SMNVEV (reference sequence). The CDR3 covers 18 residues. Trimming cost V 5 bases and J 0 bases, with 17 bases left between them. CDR3 DNA sequence: TGTGCCAGCAGTCCTGACCCCGGAACCCTCTCTGGGGCCAACGTCCTGACTTTC. Translation: CASSPDPGTLSGANVLTF.

This clonotype was seen more than once but under ten times. The chain links TRBV4-1 to TRBJ2-1; D is unclear. CDR1 and CDR2 (germline): MGHRA, YSYEKL. Deletions cut 2 bases from V and 5 bases from J, with 7 bases between. The CDR3 sequence is 13 residues long. The DNA of the CDR3 is TGCGCCAGCAGCCAATCCCAACACAATGAGCAGTTCTTC. Its translation is CASSQSQHNEQFF.

V and J are TRBV10-3 and TRBJ1-1; D ambiguous. Germline CDR1 and CDR2: ENHRY and SYGVKD. The length of the CDR3 is 14 residues. Trimming took off 0 bases at V and 6 bases at J, with 11 bases between the two ends. The CDR3: CAISESPGLAEAFF. The CDR3 nucleotides read TGTGCCATCAGTGAGTCGCCGGGTTTAGCTGAAGCTTTCTTT.

The CDR3 nucleotides are TGCAGCTTACCGATATCCGGGACAACGGCTTTCTTT. It codes for CSLPISGTTAFF. The V gene is TRBV20-1, the J gene TRBJ1-1, with D possibly being TRBD1 (6 bases). CDR1 and CDR2 from the germline V gene are DFQATT and SNEGSKA (reference sequence). CDR3 size: 12 residues.

The chain uses TRBV3-1 and TRBJ2-1, with D hard to call. Germline V CDR1 and CDR2: LGHDT, YNNKEL (reference sequence). V gave up 4 bases and J gave up 1 base, with 11 bases separating them. The CDR3 runs to 15 residues. The CDR3 DNA follows: TGTGCCAGCAGCCCGAGTCTGTGGTCCTACAATGAGCAGTTCTTC. This gives the protein CASSPSLWSYNEQFF.

The chain uses TRBV20-1 and TRBJ1-5, with D hard to call. The ends were cut back, 5 bases at V and 0 bases at J, with 8 bases in the middle. From germline, CDR1 is DFQATT and CDR2 SNEGSKA (reference sequence). This CDR3 is built from 13 residues. CDR3 loop: CSAAPYSNQPQHF. The CDR3 DNA is TGCAGTGCTGCCCCCTATAGCAATCAGCCCCAGCATTTT.

This chain links TRBV5-4 with TRBJ2-5; D gene ambiguous. The CDR3 is 14 amino acids. Germline V CDR1 and CDR2: SGHNT, YYREEE (reference sequence). With 0 bases removed from V and 4 bases from J, the gap between germline ends came to 10 bases. The CDR3 loop reads CASSLEWSPETQYF. As DNA, the CDR3 is TGTGCCAGCAGCTTGGAGTGGTCTCCAGAGACCCAGTACTTC.

Comments on this clonotype: Germline is not matched at one junction end, which may reflect a read error. The V gene is TRBV25-1, the J gene TRBJ2-5, with TRBD2 as a possible D gene (6 bases). Germline loops: CDR1 MGHDK, CDR2 SYGVNS. The length of the CDR3 is 15 residues. The CDR3: CASSDYPSDQGTQYF. The CDR3 DNA sequence: TGTGCCAGCAGTGATTACCCTAGCGACCAAGGGACCCAGTACTTC.